Shown below are 14 T cell receptor beta chains from a single sample sequenced in a study of cytomegalovirus exposure and HLA in healthy donors. PCR primers comprised 60 Vbeta and 13 Jbeta primers. The assay was immunoSEQ multiplex PCR, and TCRdb's table has in-frame clones only and misses some. This sample yields about 78,000 clones, of which roughly 60% are seen a single time; around 6% belongs to the top ten. What was sequenced was PBMCs. Receptors were obtained from a man aged 25 to 45 in good health and CMV-seropositive.

The chain is built from TRBV20-1 and TRBJ2-1; D not certain. The CDR3 has 10 residues. The germline V gene encodes CDR1 DFQATT and CDR2 SNEGSKA (reference sequence). Trimming took off 4 bases at V and 7 bases at J, with 5 bases between the two ends. The CDR3 nucleotides read TGCAGTGCTATATATAATGAGCAGTTCTTC. Translation: CSAIYNEQFF.

This rearrangement joins TRBV10-1 to TRBJ2-1; TRBD1 matches 7 bases. The CDR3 spans 13 residues. The germline CDR1 and CDR2 sequences are WNHNN and SYGVQD (reference sequence). With V trimmed by 3 bases and J by 9 bases, 5 bases remained unmatched. CDR3 DNA: TGCGCCAGCAGTGATGAAGGGGGCGGTGAGCAGTTCTTC. It encodes CASSDEGGGEQFF.

The rearrangement uses TRBV2 and TRBJ1-1, with TRBD1 matching over 7 bases. Germline lookup yields CDR1 SNHLY and CDR2 FYNNEI. The CDR3 consists of 13 residues. J was trimmed by 3 bases and V by 5 bases; bases with no gene match: 3. The DNA of the CDR3 is TGTGCCAGCAGTTCAGACAGGGACACTGAAGCTTTCTTT. Translation gives CASSSDRDTEAFF. The full variable domain, completed using reference TRBV2 and TRBJ1-1, is EPEVTQTPSHQVTQMGQEVILRCVPISNHLYFYWYRQILGQKVEFLVSFYNNEISEKSEIFDDQFSVERPDGSNFTLKIRSTKLEDSAMYFCASSSDRDTEAFFGQGTRLTVV.

The chain joins TRBV27 to TRBJ1-5; D uncertain. This CDR3 comprises 15 residues. V gave up 5 bases and J gave up 0 bases, with 11 bases separating them. In germline, CDR1 is MNHEY, CDR2 SMNVEV (reference sequence). CDR3 DNA sequence: TGTGCCAGCAGTCCCGGGGTTTATAGCAATCAGCCCCAGCATTTT. Amino acid sequence: CASSPGVYSNQPQHF.

In DNA form, the CDR3 reads TGTGCCAGCAGCTTAGGGCGGGGGGTCACAGATACGCAGTATTTT. Its protein is CASSLGRGVTDTQYF. The chain has TRBV7-2 and TRBJ2-3, with TRBD2 identical over 8 bases. V lost 1 base, J lost 2 bases, and 2 bases stayed unmatched. The length of the CDR3 is 15 residues. CDR1 SGHTA and CDR2 FQGNSA come from the germline V gene.

This clone was counted between two and nine times. The V and J genes are TRBV29-1 and TRBJ1-3; the match to TRBD1 covers 9 bases. The germline CDR1 and CDR2 sequences are SQVTM and ANQGSEA. The CDR3 extends over 17 amino acids. The CDR3: CRGGYRGPTAAGNTIYF. The CDR3 DNA follows: TGCAGAGGGGGGTACAGGGGGCCCACCGCCGCTGGAAACACCATATATTTT.

The chain carries TRBV5-1 and TRBJ2-1; 11 bases fit TRBD2. J lost 3 bases, V lost 5 bases, and 4 bases had no gene match. The CDR3 spans 15 residues. Germline-derived CDR1 and CDR2 are SGHRS and YFSETQ. In DNA, the CDR3 is TGCGCCAGCAGACAGACTAGCGGGGTCTACAATGAGCAGTTCTTC. Translating it yields CASRQTSGVYNEQFF.

The table lists this clone with a count of one. The V and J genes are TRBV7-3 and TRBJ2-6; D unclear. This CDR3 is 16 amino acids long. The ends were cut back, 2 bases at V and 0 bases at J, with 8 bases in the middle. Germline V gives CDR1 SGHTA, CDR2 FQGTGA. The CDR3 spells CASSLSPSSGANVLTF. For the CDR3, the DNA is TGTGCCAGCAGCTTATCCCCCAGCTCTGGGGCCAACGTCCTGACTTTC. Drawing the rest from reference TRBV7-3 and TRBJ2-6, the complete variable domain is GAGVSQTPSNKVTEKGKYVELRCDPISGHTALYWYRQSLGQGPEFLIYFQGTGAADDSGLPNDRFFAVRPEGSVSTLKIQRTERGDSAVYLCASSLSPSSGANVLTFGAGSRLTVL.

This clone turned up a few times. The rearrangement joins TRBV29-1 to TRBJ2-7, with a possible D match to TRBD2 (6 bases). V lost 4 bases, J lost 3 bases, and 13 bases lay in between. This CDR3 is built from 13 residues. Germline V gene lookup returns CDR1 SQVTM and CDR2 ANQGSEA. The CDR3 loop is CSVVTGVYYEQYF. The CDR3, as DNA: TGCAGCGTTGTGACGGGAGTTTACTACGAGCAGTACTTC.

The table lists this clone with a few counts. CDR3 loop: CASSHFSGVNNEQFF. CDR3 DNA sequence: TGCGCCAGCAGCCATTTTAGCGGGGTGAACAATGAGCAGTTCTTC. The chain carries TRBV4-3 and TRBJ2-1; TRBD2 matches at 8 bases. The CDR3 length is 15 residues. V was clipped by 3 bases and J by 5 bases; unmatched bases: 6. The V gene's germline CDR1 is LGHNA and CDR2 YSLEER.

The chain joins TRBV5-6 to TRBJ2-2; TRBD2 is a possible D gene (5 bases). V was cut by 7 bases and J by 11 bases, with 24 bases left in between. The CDR3 totals 15 residues. In germline, CDR1 is SGHDT, CDR2 YYEEEE. The CDR3 sequence: CASVSRGQALVELFF. In nucleotides, the CDR3 is TGTGCCAGCGTATCCCGGGGTCAGGCCCTTGTTGAGCTGTTTTTT.

The J gene is TRBJ2-3, the V gene TRBV6-6; weak D call: TRBD2 (6 bases). CDR1 MNHNY and CDR2 SVGAGI come from the germline V gene (reference sequence). The CDR3 consists of 14 residues. With 2 bases removed from V and 1 base from J, the gap between germline ends came to 7 bases. The CDR3 here is CASSYASGTDTQYF. The CDR3 bases are TGTGCCAGCAGTTACGCTAGCGGCACAGATACGCAGTATTTT.

The chain joins TRBV7-2 to TRBJ1-1; the match to TRBD1 covers 7 bases. The germline gives CDR1 SGHTA, CDR2 FQGNSA. V gave up 5 bases and J gave up 2 bases; unmatched junction bases: 5. CDR3 length: 14 amino acids. The CDR3: CASSKDRKNTEAFF. The CDR3 DNA follows: TGTGCCAGCAGCAAGGACAGGAAAAACACTGAAGCTTTCTTT.

The V call is TRBV21-1, the J call TRBJ2-4; the DNA was not compared with TRBD1, the D call given in the table. TRBV21-1 corresponds to a pseudogene. This CDR3 comprises 16 residues. The CDR3 is CASSKGTGGAKNIQYF. The CDR3 DNA reads TGTGCCAGCAGCAAAGGGACAGGAGGCGCCAAAAACATTCAGTACTTC.